This TCR beta chain was recorded in a study of cytomegalovirus exposure and HLA in healthy donors. Whole-study findings and limits: Reports indicate that TCR beta sequences accurately predicted the HLA-A and HLA-B alleles of most subjects. A prior analysis recorded that most TCR beta V segments were productive about 90% or about 30% of the time. Researchers catalogued approximately 160 TCR beta chains as cytomegalovirus-associated.

On this clone itself: Antigen specificity is unknown.

The PCR had 60 Vbeta and 13 Jbeta primers. The repertoire was sequenced with immunoSEQ multiplex PCR; TCRdb's copy has only in-frame clones and lacks some. The sample consists of some 44,000 clones, 75% to 90% of them appearing once. Germline V gene sequence: CDR1 MNHEY, CDR2 SMNVEV (reference sequence). V lost 3 bases to trimming and J lost 4 bases, with 11 bases between them. CDR3 length: 14 amino acids. Sequenced sample: PBMCs. This sequence originates from a woman in her 40s in good health and CMV-seropositive. The chain recombines TRBV27 with TRBJ2-3; D is unresolved. The CDR3 region is CASSLTLGADTQYF. CDR3 DNA sequence: TGTGCCAGCAGTTTGACTTTAGGTGCAGATACGCAGTATTTT.